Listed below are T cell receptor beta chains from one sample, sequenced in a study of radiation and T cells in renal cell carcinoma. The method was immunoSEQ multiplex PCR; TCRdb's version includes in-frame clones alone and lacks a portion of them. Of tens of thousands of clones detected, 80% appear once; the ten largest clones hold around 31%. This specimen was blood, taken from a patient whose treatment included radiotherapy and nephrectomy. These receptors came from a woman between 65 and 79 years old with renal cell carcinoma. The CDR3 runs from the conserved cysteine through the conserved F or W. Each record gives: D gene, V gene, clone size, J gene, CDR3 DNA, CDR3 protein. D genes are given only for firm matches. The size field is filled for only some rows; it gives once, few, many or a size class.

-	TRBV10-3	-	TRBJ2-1	TGTGCCATCAGTGATAACTTATCTGGGCAGTTCTTC	CAISDNLSGQFF
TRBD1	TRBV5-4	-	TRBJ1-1	TGTGCCAGCAGTGAGTTCGGGACAGGGGCTTCTGAAGCTTTCTTT	CASSEFGTGASEAFF
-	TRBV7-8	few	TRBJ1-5	TGTGCCAGCAGCTTAGACGGAGGCCTTAGCAATCAGCCCCAGCATTTT	CASSLDGGLSNQPQHF
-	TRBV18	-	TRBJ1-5	TGTGCCAGCTCACCCTCGGGTTTTGGGACGGACAGCTTCCAGATTCAGCCCCAGCATTTT	CASSPSGFGTDSFQIQPQHF
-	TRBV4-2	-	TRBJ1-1	TGTGCCAGCAGCCAAGATCGGGTTTCGAACACTGAAGCTTTCTTT	CASSQDRVSNTEAFF
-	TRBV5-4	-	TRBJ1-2	TGTGCCAGCAGCTTGAACAGGGATGGCTACACCTTC	CASSLNRDGYTF
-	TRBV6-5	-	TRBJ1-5	TGTGCCAGCAGTTTACTATCTTCTAGCAATCAGCCCCAGCATTTT	CASSLLSSSNQPQHF
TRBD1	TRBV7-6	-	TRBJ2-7	TGTGCCAGCAGCTCCCGGGGACAGGGGGCCTACGAGCAGTACTTC	CASSSRGQGAYEQYF
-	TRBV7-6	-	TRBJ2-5	TGTGCCAGCAGCTTAGGGGGGCACGTAGAGACCCAGTACTTC	CASSLGGHVETQYF
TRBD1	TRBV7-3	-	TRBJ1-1	TGTGCCAGCAGCTTACTTACAGGGGATGAAGCTTTCTTT	CASSLLTGDEAFF
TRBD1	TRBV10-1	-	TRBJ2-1	TGCGCCAGCAGTTTTCCGGGACAGGGCCTCGATGAGCAGTTCTTC	CASSFPGQGLDEQFF
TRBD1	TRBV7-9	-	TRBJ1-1	TGTGCCAGCAGCCCCGGGACAGGCAGACGGTCTTTT	CASSPGTGRRSF
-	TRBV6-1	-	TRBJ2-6	TGTGCCAGCAGTGAAAATCCCAACTTTTACTCTGGGGCCAACGTCCTGACTTTC	CASSENPNFYSGANVLTF
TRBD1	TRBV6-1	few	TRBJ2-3	TGTGCCAGCAAGGGGGCCAGCGGTTTCACAGATACGCAGTATTTT	CASKGASGFTDTQYF
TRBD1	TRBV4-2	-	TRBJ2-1	TGTGCCAGCAGCCAGGGACAGAGGGGGAATGAGCAGTTCTTC	CASSQGQRGNEQFF
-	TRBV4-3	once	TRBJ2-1	TGCGCCAGCAGCCACGACACTTCCAATGAGCAGTTCTTC	CASSHDTSNEQFF
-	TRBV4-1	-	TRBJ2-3	TGCGCCAGCAGCCAAGATCGCGTTTCGGATACGCAGTATTTT	CASSQDRVSDTQYF
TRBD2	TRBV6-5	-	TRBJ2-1	TGTGCCAGCAGTCCCGGACTAGCGGGAGGAGGTGAGCAGTTCTTC	CASSPGLAGGGEQFF
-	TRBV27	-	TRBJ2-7	TGTGCCAGCAGTTTAGGAGCGGACTCGTCCTACGAGCAGTACTTC	CASSLGADSSYEQYF
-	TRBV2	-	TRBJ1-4	TGTGCCAGCTTCGGAAGGAGAGGCGAAAAACTGTTTTTT	CASFGRRGEKLFF
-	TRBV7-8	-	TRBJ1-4	TGTGCCAGCAGCTTAGACAGGGTTTCTGAAAAACTGTTTTTT	CASSLDRVSEKLFF
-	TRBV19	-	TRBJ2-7	TGTGCCAGTAGATTGGGAGACGAGCAGTACTTC	CASRLGDEQYF
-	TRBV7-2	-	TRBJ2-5	TGTGCCAGCAGCCAGGGAGGGGGAGGGCCTTACGGGACCCAGTACTTC	CASSQGGGGPYGTQYF
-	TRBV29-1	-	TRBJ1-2	TGCAGCGGCGTCCGGGACGGCCATGGCTACACCTTC	CSGVRDGHGYTF
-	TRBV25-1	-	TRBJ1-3	TGTGCCAGCAGTGAGCAAGGGGATTGGAACACCATATATTTT	CASSEQGDWNTIYF
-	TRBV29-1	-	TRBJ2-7	TGCAGCGTTGAAGGTGGGAACTACGAGCAGTACTTC	CSVEGGNYEQYF
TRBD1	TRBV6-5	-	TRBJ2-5	TGTGCCAGCAGCGACAGGGGGCTAATGGAGACCCAGTACTTC	CASSDRGLMETQYF
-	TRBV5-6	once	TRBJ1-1	TGTGCCAGCAGCCGAAAGGACAGGAACACTGAAGCTTTCTTT	CASSRKDRNTEAFF